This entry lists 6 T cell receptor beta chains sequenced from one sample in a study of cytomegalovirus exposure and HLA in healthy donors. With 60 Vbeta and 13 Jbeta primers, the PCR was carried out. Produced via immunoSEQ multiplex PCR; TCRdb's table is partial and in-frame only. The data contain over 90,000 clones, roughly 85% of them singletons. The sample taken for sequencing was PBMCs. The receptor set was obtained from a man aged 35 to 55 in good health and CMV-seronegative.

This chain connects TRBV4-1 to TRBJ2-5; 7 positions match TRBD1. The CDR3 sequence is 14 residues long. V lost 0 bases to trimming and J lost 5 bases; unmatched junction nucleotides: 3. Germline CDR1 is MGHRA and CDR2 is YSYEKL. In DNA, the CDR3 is TGCGCCAGCAGCCAAGATAGGGGGCTGGAGACCCAGTACTTC. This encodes CASSQDRGLETQYF.

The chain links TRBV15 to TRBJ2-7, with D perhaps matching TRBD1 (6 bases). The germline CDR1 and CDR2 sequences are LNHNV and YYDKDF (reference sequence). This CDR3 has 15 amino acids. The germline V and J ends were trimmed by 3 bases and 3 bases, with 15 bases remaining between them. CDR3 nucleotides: TGTGCCACCAGCAGGGATACAGGGTTGGGCTACGAGCAGTACTTC. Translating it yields CATSRDTGLGYEQYF.

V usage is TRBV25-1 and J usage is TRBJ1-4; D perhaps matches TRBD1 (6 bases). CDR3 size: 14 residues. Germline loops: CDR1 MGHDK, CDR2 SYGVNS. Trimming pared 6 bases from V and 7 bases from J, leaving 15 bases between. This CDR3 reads CASRGPGHSEKLFF. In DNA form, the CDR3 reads TGTGCCAGCAGGGGTCCGGGACACAGTGAAAAACTGTTTTTT. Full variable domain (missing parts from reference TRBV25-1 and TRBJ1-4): EADIYQTPRYLVIGTGKKITLECSQTMGHDKMYWYQQDPGMELHLIHYSYGVNSTEKGDLSSESTVSRIRTEHFPLTLESARPSHTSQYLCASRGPGHSEKLFFGSGTQLSVL.

CDR3 loop: CASSRQGTEAFF. Written as DNA, the CDR3 is TGTGCCAGCAGCCGACAGGGCACTGAAGCTTTCTTT. The rearrangement joins TRBV4-2 to TRBJ1-1; 7 bases are shared with TRBD1. The CDR3 runs to 12 residues. V was pared by 4 bases and J by 4 bases, with 0 bases of the junction left unmatched. Germline assignment: CDR1 LGHNA and CDR2 YNFKEQ.

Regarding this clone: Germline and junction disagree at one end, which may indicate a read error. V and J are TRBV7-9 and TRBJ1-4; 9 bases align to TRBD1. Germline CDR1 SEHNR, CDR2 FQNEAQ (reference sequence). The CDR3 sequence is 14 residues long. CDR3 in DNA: TGTTCCAGCAGCACCGGGACAGGGAATGAAAAACTGTTTTTT. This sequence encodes CSSSTGTGNEKLFF.

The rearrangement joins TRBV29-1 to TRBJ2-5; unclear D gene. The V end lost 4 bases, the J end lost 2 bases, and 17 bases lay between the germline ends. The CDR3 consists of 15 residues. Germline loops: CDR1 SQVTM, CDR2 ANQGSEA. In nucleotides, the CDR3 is TGCAGCGTTGGGGCTGTGGCCAGCCTGCAAGAGACCCAGTACTTC. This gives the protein CSVGAVASLQETQYF.